One and the same sample provided the 20 T cell receptor beta chains below, sequenced in a study of regulatory T cells in long-lasting Graves disease. Arm-PCR with iRepertoire HTBI primers amplified the CDR3 regions for these TCR beta libraries. TCRdb passed the multiplex PCR reads through MiXCR, listing each CDR3 protein once. The table has a few hundred thousand distinct CDR3 sequences, less than 30% seen once. Described time point: persistent/refractory GD, antithyroid drugs over 5 years with positive TRAb. RNA isolated from PBMCs was used to make the TCR library. The sequences come from peripheral blood mononuclear cells (PBMCs), collected when the disease was refractory, from a patient treated with antithyroid drugs. The receptors shown here come from a woman in her 40s with Graves disease.

In its sample, this clonotype was seen many times. This chain links TRBV5-1 with TRBJ1-5; D unclear. Germline lookup yields CDR1 SGHRS and CDR2 YFSETQ. This CDR3 is 12 amino acids long. V lost 1 base and J lost 7, with 6 bases in between. The CDR3 coding sequence is TGCGCCAGCAGCTTGTCGGGACAGCCCCAGCATTTT. Translated: CASSLSGQPQHF.

Ten or more counts support this clonotype. The chain links TRBV7-9 to TRBJ2-5, with D unresolved. CDR1 is SEHNR, CDR2 FQNEAQ, per germline (reference sequence). This CDR3 spans 13 amino acids. Trimming cost V 2 bases and J 5 bases, with 9 bases left between them. The CDR3 DNA sequence: TGTGCCAGCAGCTTATTGACTCTGGAGACCCAGTACTTC. Translating gives CASSLLTLETQYF. Drawing the rest from reference TRBV7-9 and TRBJ2-5, the complete variable domain is DTGVSQNPRHKITKRGQNVTFRCDPISEHNRLYWYRQTLGQGPEFLTYFQNEAQLEKSRLLSDRFSAERPKGSFSTLEIQRTEQGDSAMYLCASSLLTLETQYFGPGTRLLVL.

The chain uses TRBV5-5 and TRBJ2-5, with D perhaps being TRBD1 or TRBD2 (5 bases each). Trimming stripped 5 bases from V and 2 bases from J, with 22 bases between. The germline V gene encodes CDR1 SGHKS and CDR2 YYEKEE (reference sequence). CDR3 length: 17 residues. CDR3 in DNA: TGTGCCAGCAGACCAAGGGGTGGGATCGGGGTACAAGAGACCCAGTACTTC. Residues: CASRPRGGIGVQETQYF. The whole variable domain, remainder taken from reference TRBV5-5 and TRBJ2-5, is DAGVTQSPTHLIKTRGQQVTLRCSPISGHKSVSWYQQVLGQGPQFIFQYYEKEERGRGNFPDRFSARQFPNYSSELNVNALLLGDSALYLCASRPRGGIGVQETQYFGPGTRLLVL.

Details on this clonotype: This sequence is one base from a far larger clone and is likely a read error. The CDR3 DNA reads TGTGCCAGCAGCGAGCTAGACCCAGAGACCCAGTACTTC. Translated, it gives CASSELDPETQYF. This chain connects TRBV12-3 or TRBV12-4 to TRBJ2-5; no clear D. The CDR3 loop spans 13 amino acids. Trimming pared 6 bases from V and 4 bases from J, leaving 12 bases between.

This clonotype was seen only a few times. The chain is built from TRBV10-2 and TRBJ2-7; TRBD2 is a possible D gene (6 bases). The germline gives CDR1 WSHSY, CDR2 SAAADI. CDR3 size: 14 residues. Trimming stripped 1 base from V and 2 bases from J, with 9 bases between. The CDR3 coding sequence is TGCGCCAGCAGTGAGTGGGGGGAAACCTACGAGCAGTACTTC. It specifies CASSEWGETYEQYF.

The sample holds many counts of this clonotype. V usage is TRBV28 and J usage is TRBJ1-5; no definite D call. Trimming took 5 bases from V and 1 from J, leaving 21 bases between them. Germline V CDR1 and CDR2: MDHEN, SYDVKM. The CDR3 loop spans 18 amino acids. The CDR3 coding sequence is TGTGCCAGCAGTCCATCTACGCTCGGACTGGGAAGCAATCAGCCCCAGCATTTT. Protein: CASSPSTLGLGSNQPQHF.

The rearrangement joins TRBV7-6 to TRBJ2-5, with TRBD2 as a possible D gene (5 bases). CDR3 length equals 15 residues. The V end lost 5 bases, the J end lost 3 bases, and 16 bases lay between the germline ends. Germline V lookup: CDR1 SGHVS, CDR2 FNYEAQ. The CDR3 here is CASSINSGWEETQYF. The CDR3 bases are TGTGCCAGCAGCATTAACTCGGGGTGGGAAGAGACCCAGTACTTC.

The rearrangement links TRBV19 to TRBJ1-6; unclear D gene. Trimming removed 7 bases from V and 7 bases from J, with 8 bases in between. This CDR3 is 12 amino acids long. The germline gives CDR1 LNHDA, CDR2 SQIVND (reference sequence). CDR3 coding DNA: TGTGCCAGTACGAACGCGAATTCACCCCTCCACTTT. Translation: CASTNANSPLHF.

Worth noting for this clonotype: This may be a read error, as it is one base from a much larger clone. Here the CDR3 omits its conserved ending phenylalanine or tryptophan, so a read error is the likely source. The rearrangement uses TRBV7-8 and TRBJ1-5; D is perhaps TRBD1 (5 bases). The CDR3 spans 16 residues. The V end was cut by 5 bases, the J end by 4 bases, with 18 bases between. From germline, CDR1 is SGHVS and CDR2 FQNEAQ. CDR3 sequence: CASSIQGYGANQPQHL. CDR3 coding DNA: TGTGCCAGCAGCATCCAGGGATATGGAGCAAATCAGCCCCAGCATCTT.

The rearrangement uses TRBV19 and TRBJ1-2, with 7 bases identical to TRBD1. The CDR3 spans 13 residues. Germline CDR1 is LNHDA and CDR2 is SQIVND (reference sequence). With 10 bases clipped from V and 6 bases from J, the junction kept 11 bases outside the gene matches. CDR3 nucleotides: TGTGCCAATACCTTTTCCGGGACAGATGGCTACACCTTC. Its translation: CANTFSGTDGYTF.

The chain uses TRBV25-1 and TRBJ2-7; 9 bases are a match to TRBD1. The CDR3 contains 16 residues. Losses at the gene ends were 1 base for V and 2 bases for J; bases not matched to a gene: 6. CDR1 and CDR2 from the germline V gene are MGHDK and SYGVNS. This CDR3 reads CASSEFGGTGPYEQYF. CDR3 sequence (DNA): TGTGCCAGCAGTGAATTTGGTGGGACAGGGCCCTACGAGCAGTACTTC.

This clonotype was observed many times. The V and J genes are TRBV7-2 and TRBJ2-2; D may be TRBD1 (5 bases). Germline V gene lookup returns CDR1 SGHTA and CDR2 FQGNSA. V lost 3 bases and J 6 bases, leaving 11 bases between the germline ends. The CDR3 is made up of 14 amino acids. CDR3 sequence reads: CASSFGHQSGELFF. The CDR3, as DNA: TGTGCCAGCAGCTTTGGACATCAATCCGGGGAGCTGTTTTTT.

The rearrangement uses TRBV28 and TRBJ2-1; 8 nucleotides agree with TRBD2. The J segment lost 3 bases and the V segment lost 5 bases, leaving 9 bases of the junction unmatched. This CDR3 has 16 residues. Per germline, CDR1 MDHEN and CDR2 SYDVKM. Here the CDR3 DNA reads TGTGCCAGCAGTCCTAAAGCGGGGGCAAGCTACAATGAGCAGTTCTTC. The encoded protein is CASSPKAGASYNEQFF.

The J gene is TRBJ2-2, the V gene TRBV7-9, with TRBD2 as a possible D gene (5 bases). The CDR3 totals 16 residues. Germline CDR1 and CDR2: SEHNR and FQNEAQ (reference sequence). Trimming cost V 5 bases and J 2 bases, with 15 bases left between them. The CDR3 is CASSPRVGGNTGELFF. The CDR3 DNA reads TGTGCCAGCAGCCCCCGTGTAGGAGGAAACACCGGGGAGCTGTTTTTT.

This clonotype was observed many times. CDR3 DNA sequence: TGTGCCAGCAGTTTAGCAGGCCAGAATAGCAATCAGCCCCAGCATTTT. It translates to CASSLAGQNSNQPQHF. The chain combines TRBV12-3 or TRBV12-4 with TRBJ1-5; D gene ambiguous. The V gene lost 0 bases and the J gene lost 0 bases, with 9 bases spanning the gap. CDR3 length: 16 amino acids.

The rearrangement joins TRBV7-2 to TRBJ1-1; 8 bases match TRBD1. The CDR3 loop spans 15 amino acids. Germline CDR1 SGHTA, CDR2 FQGNSA. V trimming: 1 base; J trimming: 7 bases; junction bases outside the gene matches: 8. The CDR3 nucleotides are TGTGCCAGCAGCTTAGTGGGCAGGGGGCTGGATGAAGCTTTCTTT. It yields the protein CASSLVGRGLDEAFF.

This clonotype has a count of ten or more. The genes are TRBV28 and TRBJ1-1, with D perhaps TRBD1 (5 bases). In germline, CDR1 is MDHEN, CDR2 SYDVKM. V lost 6 bases and J lost 4, with 15 bases in between. The CDR3 length is 14 residues. DNA for the CDR3: TGTGCCAGCAGCCCTCCAGGGTTAGGCACTGAAGCTTTCTTT. It yields the protein CASSPPGLGTEAFF.

The genes are TRBV7-9 and TRBJ1-6, with 7 bases aligning to TRBD1. V lost 5 bases to trimming and J lost 11 bases; unmatched junction nucleotides: 9. From germline, CDR1 is SEHNR and CDR2 FQNEAQ (reference sequence). This CDR3 has 14 residues. CDR3 loop: CASSRRDSGAPLHF. The CDR3 nucleotides are TGTGCCAGCAGCCGGAGGGACAGCGGCGCACCCCTCCACTTT.

This clonotype has just a few counts. V usage is TRBV5-1 and J usage is TRBJ2-7; 14 bases align to TRBD2. The CDR3 loop spans 15 amino acids. From germline, CDR1 is SGHRS and CDR2 YFSETQ. V was clipped by 2 bases and J by 6 bases; unmatched bases: 4. CDR3 region: CASSFGTSGSSEQYF. CDR3 nucleotides: TGCGCCAGCAGCTTCGGGACTAGCGGGAGCTCCGAGCAGTACTTC.

About this clonotype: One end of the junction is discordant with germline, which a read error may explain. The chain carries TRBV12-3 or TRBV12-4 and TRBJ2-2, with D maybe TRBD2 (5 bases). The CDR3 loop spans 12 amino acids. The CDR3 coding sequence is TGTGCCAGCAGTTTCGGGTCCGGGGAGCTGTCTTTT. This translates into CASSFGSGELSF.